This TCR beta chain was captured in a study of cytomegalovirus exposure and HLA in healthy donors. Study-wide results and limits: In a later analysis, approximately 18,000 TCR beta sequences were associated with HLA alleles at 0.05 false discovery rate. Cytomegalovirus-associated TCR beta chains were listed, numbering more than 150. Prior analysis indicated that the majority of TCR beta V segments exhibited productivity approximately 90% or approximately 30% of the time.

Vbeta (60) and Jbeta (13) primers were used in the PCR. Original methodology: Approximately 12 million of about 88 million unique TCR beta chains were shared, per a later count. The repertoire was sequenced with immunoSEQ multiplex PCR; TCRdb's copy has only in-frame clones and lacks some. The V and J calls and clone size were taken over from that table, and D and trimming were inferred from the DNA. The profile shows about 190,000 clones, 75% to 80% of them singletons. Germline V lookup: CDR1 KGHSH, CDR2 LQKENI. The CDR3 has 13 amino acids. With 5 bases removed from V and 7 bases from J, the gap between germline ends came to 14 bases. A single count supports this clone. Its target is unknown.

Sequenced sample: PBMCs. This sequence originates from a woman aged 25 to 39 in good health and CMV-seropositive. This chain uses TRBV18 with TRBJ2-5; D unclear. CDR3 bases: TGTGCCAGCTCAATTAAGTCGGTCGGGACCCAGTACTTC. This encodes CASSIKSVGTQYF.